A single sample is the source of the 26 T cell receptor beta chains below, sequenced in a study of cytomegalovirus exposure and HLA in healthy donors. The PCR used 60 Vbeta and 13 Jbeta primers. Generated by immunoSEQ multiplex PCR, the TCRdb table keeps only in-frame clones and is missing some. The table records 150,000 to 200,000 clones, roughly four fifths of them present only once. Source material: PBMCs. Receptors were obtained from a woman younger than 45 in good health and CMV-seropositive.

This clone was seen only a few times. The chain couples TRBV6-5 to TRBJ1-1; D uncertain. The CDR3 has 13 amino acids. With 2 bases removed from V and 6 bases from J, the gap between germline ends came to 10 bases. Germline V gives CDR1 MNHEY, CDR2 SVGAGI. The CDR3 coding sequence is TGTGCCAGCAGTTACGGGGATAGCGCTGAAGCTTTCTTT. Translation gives CASSYGDSAEAFF.

The rearrangement joins TRBV12-1 to TRBJ2-3; the D call of TRBD1 is as the table states it, not checked on the DNA. TRBV12-1 represents a pseudogene. The CDR3 runs 14 residues. This chain's CDR3 is CASSSGTAVDTQYF. The CDR3 DNA reads as TGTGCCAGCAGCTCCGGGACAGCCGTAGATACGCAGTATTTT.

The chain joins TRBV27 to TRBJ2-7; D uncertain. The CDR3 loop spans 11 amino acids. Germline V gives CDR1 MNHEY, CDR2 SMNVEV (reference sequence). The V gene lost 4 bases and the J gene lost 1 base, with 2 bases spanning the gap. In DNA form, the CDR3 reads TGTGCCAGCAGTTCTTCCTACGAGCAGTACTTC. Translated, it gives CASSSSYEQYF.

This chain connects TRBV7-2 to TRBJ1-2; 8 positions match TRBD1. V lost 1 base to trimming and J lost 2 bases; unmatched junction nucleotides: 3. CDR1 and CDR2 from the germline V gene are SGHTA and FQGNSA. The length of the CDR3 is 15 residues. The CDR3 DNA sequence: TGTGCCAGCAGCTTAGGGGACAGGCGGAACTATGGCTACACCTTC. Translation: CASSLGDRRNYGYTF.

The gene calls are TRBV6-1 and TRBJ1-2, with 9 positions matching TRBD1. There are 14 residues in the CDR3. CDR1 is MNHNS, CDR2 SASEGT, per germline. V lost 2 bases, J lost 4 bases, and 2 bases stayed unmatched. The CDR3 region is CASSEKDRGYGYTF. In DNA, the CDR3 is TGTGCCAGCAGTGAAAAGGACAGGGGCTATGGCTACACCTTC.

This clone was detected a few times. The gene calls are TRBV10-1 and TRBJ2-7, with 10 bases that match TRBD1. The V segment lost 6 bases and the J segment 5 bases; nucleotides outside the gene matches: 13. Per germline, CDR1 WNHNN and CDR2 SYGVQD (reference sequence). This CDR3 has 16 residues. CDR3 sequence reads: CASSDPGQGNVDEQYF. The DNA for the CDR3 is TGCGCCAGCAGCGACCCGGGACAGGGGAACGTGGACGAGCAGTACTTC.

The V gene is TRBV15, the J gene TRBJ1-4; 12 bases agree with TRBD1. With V trimmed by 8 bases and J by 2 bases, 6 bases remained unmatched. There are 16 residues in the CDR3. The germline V gene encodes CDR1 LNHNV and CDR2 YYDKDF (reference sequence). The CDR3 protein is CATRDRGPGTNEKLFF. DNA for the CDR3: TGTGCCACCCGGGACAGGGGGCCTGGTACTAATGAAAAACTGTTTTTT.

The V call is TRBV6-6, the J call TRBJ2-6; TRBD1 aligns across 9 bases. Losses at the gene ends were 4 bases for V and 7 bases for J; bases not matched to a gene: 5. Germline-derived CDR1 and CDR2 are MNHNY and SVGAGI (reference sequence). CDR3 length: 15 amino acids. This chain's CDR3 is CASSSMTGGANVLTF. CDR3 nucleotides: TGTGCCAGCAGTTCAATGACAGGGGGTGCCAACGTCCTGACTTTC.

This clone occurred a few times. The chain recombines TRBV7-9 with TRBJ1-4, with D possibly matching TRBD1 (5 bases). The germline CDR1 and CDR2 sequences are SEHNR and FQNEAQ (reference sequence). Trimming pared 2 bases from V and 7 bases from J, leaving 11 bases between. The CDR3 extends over 14 amino acids. CDR3 sequence (DNA): TGTGCCAGCAGCTTACAAGGGGAGGGTGAAAAACTGTTTTTT. It translates to CASSLQGEGEKLFF.

In this sample, this clone turned up a few times. The chain uses TRBV5-6 and TRBJ1-1, with D perhaps matching TRBD1 (6 bases). With 3 bases removed from V and 4 bases from J, the gap between germline ends came to 7 bases. The CDR3 is 12 amino acids. CDR1 is SGHDT, CDR2 YYEEEE, per germline. In DNA, the CDR3 is TGTGCCAGCAGCTGGGGGCTCACTGAAGCTTTCTTT. Its protein product is CASSWGLTEAFF.

This chain joins TRBV6-5 and TRBJ1-2, with D perhaps matching TRBD1 (6 bases). From germline, CDR1 is MNHEY and CDR2 SVGAGI. CDR3 length: 16 residues. The V gene lost 0 bases and the J gene lost 2 bases, with 13 bases spanning the gap. This CDR3 reads CASSYSGTLLNYGYTF. The CDR3 DNA reads TGTGCCAGCAGTTACTCGGGGACACTATTAAACTATGGCTACACCTTC.

The chain carries TRBV19 and TRBJ2-1, with D possibly TRBD1 on 5 matching bases. Germline V CDR1 and CDR2: LNHDA, SQIVND (reference sequence). V lost 5 bases and J lost 3, with 11 bases in between. CDR3 length equals 14 residues. Here the CDR3 DNA reads TGTGCCAGTAGTGACAGAGACAACTACAATGAGCAGTTCTTC. Amino acids: CASSDRDNYNEQFF.

The genes are TRBV11-2 and TRBJ1-1, with no clear D. Trimming removed 6 bases at V and 9 bases at J, with 14 bases between. The CDR3 has 12 residues. CDR1 and CDR2 from the germline V gene are SGHAT and FQNNGV. CDR3 loop: CASSSAGIQAFF. The DNA for the CDR3 is TGTGCCAGCAGTTCAGCCGGGATCCAAGCTTTCTTT.

V usage is TRBV19 and J usage is TRBJ2-7, with 8 bases aligning to TRBD2. Germline CDR1 is LNHDA and CDR2 is SQIVND (reference sequence). The junction had 0 bases not matched to a gene; V was cut back by 3 bases and J by 2 bases. The CDR3 runs 13 residues. CDR3 loop: CASSISGTYEQYF. CDR3 DNA sequence: TGTGCCAGTAGTATTAGCGGGACCTACGAGCAGTACTTC.

The CDR3 sequence: CATSRNSKYEQYF. The CDR3 DNA reads TGTGCCACCAGCAGAAATTCTAAATACGAGCAGTACTTC. The rearrangement uses TRBV15 and TRBJ2-7; D is unclear. The CDR3 contains 13 residues. CDR1 and CDR2 (germline): LNHNV, YYDKDF (reference sequence). V was shortened by 2 bases and J by 4 bases, with 9 bases between the two germline ends.

Only a few counts were recorded for this clone. The J gene is TRBJ1-1, the V gene TRBV5-4, with 7 bases fitting TRBD1. In germline, CDR1 is SGHNT, CDR2 YYREEE (reference sequence). With V trimmed by 5 bases and J by 4 bases, 11 bases remained unmatched. The CDR3 runs to 15 residues. The CDR3 DNA reads TGTGCCAGCAGTCCTAAAACAGGGGCGACCACTGAAGCTTTCTTT. The encoded protein is CASSPKTGATTEAFF.

Only a few counts were recorded for this clone. The CDR3 reads CASSLGRGTYEQYF. In nucleotides, the CDR3 is TGTGCCAGCAGTTTAGGGCGGGGTACCTACGAGCAGTACTTC. The chain links TRBV28 to TRBJ2-7; possibly TRBD2 for D (6 bases). Trimming cost V 2 bases and J 2 bases, with 10 bases left between them. The CDR3 spans 14 residues. CDR1 is MDHEN and CDR2 is SYDVKM in the germline V gene.

The chain employs TRBV7-2 and TRBJ1-2; D perhaps matches TRBD1 (5 bases). The V gene's germline CDR1 is SGHTA and CDR2 FQGNSA. V dropped 1 base and J dropped 8 bases, with 17 bases sitting between them. The CDR3 loop spans 15 amino acids. CDR3 loop: CASSLGGRAREGYTF. The CDR3 DNA is TGTGCCAGCAGCTTAGGTGGCAGGGCACGAGAAGGCTACACCTTC.

This chain joins TRBV15 and TRBJ2-7; D call uncertain. The germline V and J ends were trimmed by 5 bases and 6 bases, with 14 bases remaining between them. The germline V gene has CDR1 LNHNV and CDR2 YYDKDF (reference sequence). The CDR3 contains 13 residues. The CDR3 reads CATSPPLSVEQYF. CDR3 nucleotide sequence: TGTGCCACCAGCCCTCCTCTCTCGGTCGAGCAGTACTTC.

Of note for this clone: The junction shows a germline mismatch at one end, possibly a read error. This chain connects TRBV5-1 to TRBJ2-1; 12 nucleotides match TRBD2. This CDR3 region has 16 residues. CDR1 and CDR2 (germline): SGHRS, YFSETQ. The CDR3 nucleotides read TGCGCCAGCAGCTTCGGACTAGCGGGAAACTACAATGAGCGGTTCTTC. It is translated as CASSFGLAGNYNERFF.

This clone was counted ten times or more. The V gene is TRBV5-4, the J gene TRBJ1-1; D possibly corresponds to TRBD1 (5 bases). Between the trimmed V and J ends, which lost 4 bases and 1 base, there was a span of 11 bases. The CDR3 runs 14 residues. Germline CDR1 SGHNT, CDR2 YYREEE (reference sequence). CDR3 sequence (DNA): TGTGCCAGCAGCCAATCCGGGGGGAACACTGAAGCTTTCTTT. This gives the protein CASSQSGGNTEAFF.

V gene TRBV27 combines with J gene TRBJ1-2; D perhaps matches TRBD1 (6 bases). CDR3 size: 15 residues. V was trimmed by 6 bases and J by 4 bases, leaving 18 bases between them. Germline CDR1 MNHEY, CDR2 SMNVEV (reference sequence). CDR3 loop: CASRTGFEALYGYTF. The CDR3 DNA reads as TGTGCCAGCAGAACAGGGTTTGAGGCCCTCTATGGCTACACCTTC.

The chain joins TRBV9 to TRBJ2-3; 12 positions agree with TRBD1. This CDR3 is 16 amino acids long. V dropped 4 bases and J dropped 3; count of bases not matched to a gene: 6. CDR1 is SGDLS and CDR2 is YYNGEE in the germline V gene. This chain's CDR3 is CASSPGTGGATDTQYF. DNA of the CDR3: TGTGCCAGCAGCCCTGGGACAGGGGGCGCGACAGATACGCAGTATTTT. The full variable domain, in which reference TRBV9 and TRBJ2-3 provide the parts outside the CDR3, is DSGVTQTPKHLITATGQRVTLRCSPRSGDLSVYWYQQSLDQGLQFLIQYYNGEERAKGNILERFSAQQFPDLHSELNLSSLELGDSALYFCASSPGTGGATDTQYFGPGTRLTVL.

This sequence joins TRBV28 and TRBJ1-2, with 9 bases aligning to TRBD1. Germline CDR1 is MDHEN and CDR2 is SYDVKM. Losses at the gene ends were 8 bases for V and 0 bases for J; bases not matched to a gene: 7. The CDR3 is 15 amino acids. The CDR3 region is CASGGQGTSNYGYTF. As DNA, the CDR3 is TGTGCCAGCGGTGGACAGGGGACCTCTAACTATGGCTACACCTTC.

This chain uses TRBV2 with TRBJ2-4, with D unresolved. Germline V gene data show CDR1 as SNHLY and CDR2 as FYNNEI. V shed 2 bases and J shed 0 bases, with 11 bases lying between them. The CDR3 consists of 16 residues. The CDR3 loop is CASSERQTLAKNIQYF. CDR3 bases: TGTGCCAGCAGTGAAAGGCAGACACTAGCCAAAAACATTCAGTACTTC. Based on the CDR3 plus reference TRBV2 and TRBJ2-4, the full variable domain is EPEVTQTPSHQVTQMGQEVILRCVPISNHLYFYWYRQILGQKVEFLVSFYNNEISEKSEIFDDQFSVERPDGSNFTLKIRSTKLEDSAMYFCASSERQTLAKNIQYFGAGTRLSVL.

This clone was seen once. The genes are TRBV28 and TRBJ1-5; a possible D gene is TRBD1 (5 bases). V lost 7 bases and J lost 0, with 10 bases in between. There are 14 residues in the CDR3. Per the germline V gene, CDR1 is MDHEN and CDR2 is SYDVKM. The CDR3 DNA follows: TGTGCCAGCAACAGGATCTTTAGCAATCAGCCCCAGCATTTT. Its translation is CASNRIFSNQPQHF. Full variable domain (missing parts from reference TRBV28 and TRBJ1-5): DVKVTQSSRYLVKRTGEKVFLECVQDMDHENMFWYRQDPGLGLRLIYFSYDVKMKEKGDIPEGYSVSREKKERFSLILESASTNQTSMYLCASNRIFSNQPQHFGDGTRLSIL.